These 23 T cell receptor beta chains came from one sample sequenced in a study of T-cell reconstitution after alpha-beta-depleted transplantation in children. The TCRbeta library was prepared with unique molecular identifiers. TCRdb processed the PCR reads anew with MiXCR; each CDR3 protein has one entry. The sample yields hundreds of thousands of distinct CDR3 sequences, roughly 15% seen once. The starting material was PBMCs, mostly from graft donor cells, obtained 360 days after TCRalphabeta/CD19-depleted stem cell transplant. The receptors were sampled from a male patient between 5 and 17 years old who had a stem cell transplant for acute lymphoblastic leukemia, so the T cells may come from the graft donor.

This clonotype was recorded a few times. The V gene is TRBV2, the J gene TRBJ2-5; D possibly corresponds to TRBD1 (5 bases). Trimming removed 6 bases at V and 4 bases at J, with 12 bases between. Per germline, CDR1 SNHLY and CDR2 FYNNEI. The CDR3 extends over 13 amino acids. The CDR3 DNA sequence: TGTGCCAGCAGGGGGCCGCCCGGAGAGACCCAGTACTTC. Translation: CASRGPPGETQYF.

This clonotype turned up a few times. V usage is TRBV5-1 and J usage is TRBJ2-7; D is unclear. Germline V CDR1 and CDR2: SGHRS, YFSETQ. The CDR3 extends over 16 amino acids. Trimming left V 0 bases short and J 2 bases short, with 15 bases between. CDR3 sequence reads: CASSLEELTKTYEQYF. Here the CDR3 DNA reads TGCGCCAGCAGCTTGGAGGAGTTGACCAAGACCTACGAGCAGTACTTC. The variable domain in full, with the rest retrieved from reference TRBV5-1 and TRBJ2-7, is KAGVTQTPRYLIKTRGQQVTLSCSPISGHRSVSWYQQTPGQGLQFLFEYFSETQRNKGNFPGRFSGRQFSNSRSEMNVSTLELGDSALYLCASSLEELTKTYEQYFGPGTRLTVT.

There are many counts of this clonotype. This chain joins TRBV14 and TRBJ2-7; a possible D gene is TRBD2 (5 bases). Germline CDR1 SGHDN, CDR2 FVKESK. Between the trimmed V and J ends, which lost 0 bases and 2 bases, there was a span of 11 bases. This CDR3 has 15 amino acids. The CDR3 DNA reads TGTGCCAGCAGCCAAGATCTAGCCACCGCCTACGAGCAGTACTTC. It yields the protein CASSQDLATAYEQYF.

This clonotype was found a few times. The gene calls are TRBV2 and TRBJ2-2; D is unresolved. Germline V gene lookup returns CDR1 SNHLY and CDR2 FYNNEI. Trimming took 6 bases from V and 1 from J, leaving 12 bases between them. The CDR3 totals 15 residues. In DNA form, the CDR3 reads TGTGCCAGCAGAGAGATGTGGGAGAACACCGGGGAGCTGTTTTTT. This codes for CASREMWENTGELFF.

This clonotype was seen only a few times. The genes are TRBV12-3 or TRBV12-4 and TRBJ1-6; 8 nucleotides match TRBD1. This CDR3 is 17 amino acids long. Unmatched junction bases numbered 8, after V lost 1 base and J lost 6 bases. The CDR3 region is CASSLVVRDRTNSPLHF. Here the CDR3 DNA reads TGTGCCAGCAGTTTAGTCGTCCGGGACAGGACTAATTCACCCCTCCACTTT.

V usage is TRBV5-1 and J usage is TRBJ1-6; 7 bases align to TRBD1. Looked up from germline, CDR1 is SGHRS and CDR2 is YFSETQ. This CDR3 is built from 15 residues. With V trimmed by 2 bases and J by 8 bases, 7 bases remained unmatched. CDR3: CASSFTTGRDSPLHF. In DNA, the CDR3 is TGCGCCAGCAGCTTCACGACAGGGAGAGATTCACCCCTCCACTTT. The variable domain in full, with the rest retrieved from reference TRBV5-1 and TRBJ1-6, is KAGVTQTPRYLIKTRGQQVTLSCSPISGHRSVSWYQQTPGQGLQFLFEYFSETQRNKGNFPGRFSGRQFSNSRSEMNVSTLELGDSALYLCASSFTTGRDSPLHFGNGTRLTVT.

The rearrangement joins TRBV20-1 to TRBJ2-7; TRBD1 might be the D (5 bases). In germline, CDR1 is DFQATT, CDR2 SNEGSKA (reference sequence). The CDR3 has 11 amino acids. V dropped 6 bases and J dropped 4 bases, with 10 bases sitting between them. The CDR3 bases are TGCAGTGCGTTGGACACTTACGAGCAGTACTTC. Protein sequence: CSALDTYEQYF.

The gene calls are TRBV4-1 and TRBJ2-2, with 7 bases aligning to TRBD1. With 4 bases clipped from V and 5 bases from J, the junction kept 16 bases outside the gene matches. CDR1 MGHRA and CDR2 YSYEKL come from the germline V gene. The CDR3 has 18 residues. The CDR3 region has the DNA TGCGCCAGCAGCCCAGGACCCTCGACAGGGCCGGTTACCGGGGAGCTGTTTTTT. This sequence encodes CASSPGPSTGPVTGELFF.

The V call is TRBV4-1, the J call TRBJ2-1, with TRBD2 matching 14 bases. This CDR3 region has 17 residues. V was pared by 4 bases and J by 5 bases, with 7 bases of the junction left unmatched. Germline loops: CDR1 MGHRA, CDR2 YSYEKL. The CDR3 is CASSPIGTSGGNNEQFF. CDR3 coding DNA: TGCGCCAGCAGCCCTATAGGGACTAGCGGGGGAAACAATGAGCAGTTCTTC.

The chain links TRBV20-1 to TRBJ2-5; TRBD2 matches 7 bases. V lost 5 bases and J lost 2; bases outside the gene matches: 14. Germline loops: CDR1 DFQATT, CDR2 SNEGSKA (reference sequence). The CDR3 has 16 amino acids. The CDR3 DNA is TGCAGTGCTGGACCGGCGCGGGAGTCTTGGCAAGAGACCCAGTACTTC. It translates to CSAGPARESWQETQYF.

The chain links TRBV29-1 to TRBJ2-1; the D is unclear. The V end lost 0 bases, the J end lost 4 bases, and 7 bases lay between the germline ends. Germline V gene lookup returns CDR1 SQVTM and CDR2 ANQGSEA. CDR3 length equals 13 residues. CDR3 region: CSVEEYRYNEQFF. Here the CDR3 DNA reads TGCAGCGTTGAAGAGTACCGGTACAATGAGCAGTTCTTC.

This chain uses TRBV6-5 with TRBJ1-3; D might be TRBD1 (5 bases). Germline V CDR1 and CDR2: MNHEY, SVGAGI. This CDR3 spans 16 amino acids. V was trimmed by 2 bases and J by 2 bases, leaving 13 bases between them. The CDR3 region has the DNA TGTGCCAGCAGTTACGCCCGGCAGGGTACTGGAAACACCATATATTTT. Translated: CASSYARQGTGNTIYF.

This clonotype was recorded a few times. The genes are TRBV7-2 and TRBJ1-2; TRBD1 matches at 7 bases. The CDR3 totals 13 residues. CDR1 and CDR2 (germline): SGHTA, FQGNSA. The junction had 3 bases not matched to a gene; V was cut back by 4 bases and J by 4 bases. The CDR3 region has the DNA TGTGCCAGCAGCTGGCGGGACAGCTATGGCTACACCTTC. Translation gives CASSWRDSYGYTF.

This clonotype was detected only a few times. The V call is TRBV11-1, the J call TRBJ2-2; 9 nucleotides line up with TRBD2. The germline V gene encodes CDR1 SGHAT and CDR2 FQDESV (reference sequence). The CDR3 covers 19 residues. V was clipped by 1 base and J by 0 bases; unmatched bases: 9. CDR3: CASSLGGGLARANTGELFF. The DNA of the CDR3 is TGTGCCAGCAGCTTAGGAGGAGGACTAGCGCGTGCGAACACCGGGGAGCTGTTTTTT.

About this clonotype: A read error may account for a junction end that differs from germline. The rearrangement joins TRBV7-3 to TRBJ2-7; 9 bases align to TRBD2. Looked up from germline, CDR1 is SGHTA and CDR2 is FQGTGA. This CDR3 has 15 residues. CDR3 sequence reads: CASSITSGPLYEQYF. The CDR3 DNA reads as TGTGCCAGCAGCATAACTAGCGGGCCCCTCTACGAGCAGTACTTC.

The chain uses TRBV4-1 and TRBJ2-1; TRBD2 might be the D (6 bases). CDR3 length: 19 residues. V lost 1 base, J lost 5 bases, and 24 bases lay in between. CDR1 MGHRA and CDR2 YSYEKL come from the germline V gene. CDR3 coding DNA: TGCGCCAGCAGCCAAGTCGGGTTAACTCGAGTAGCGGACCACAATGAGCAGTTCTTC. Translation: CASSQVGLTRVADHNEQFF.

This chain links TRBV25-1 with TRBJ2-1; maybe TRBD1 (5 bases). The CDR3 is made up of 13 amino acids. CDR1 and CDR2 from the germline V gene are MGHDK and SYGVNS. Trimming left V 10 bases short and J 0 bases short, with 10 bases between. In nucleotides, the CDR3 is TGTGCCATCCCAGACAGCTCCTACAATGAGCAGTTCTTC. It translates to CAIPDSSYNEQFF.

This sequence joins TRBV4-1 and TRBJ1-1; the D gene is possibly TRBD1 (5 bases). V gave up 4 bases and J gave up 4 bases, with 16 bases separating them. The CDR3 is 15 residues long. Looked up from germline, CDR1 is MGHRA and CDR2 is YSYEKL. The CDR3 DNA follows: TGCGCCAGCAGCCGACGTGGAGGGGCCGTCACTGAAGCTTTCTTT. It specifies CASSRRGGAVTEAFF.

In this sample, this clonotype turned up a few times. The J gene is TRBJ2-7, the V gene TRBV12-3 or TRBV12-4, with D possibly being TRBD1 (6 bases). V dropped 5 bases and J dropped 2 bases, with 16 bases sitting between them. This CDR3 is built from 15 residues. The DNA for the CDR3 is TGTGCCAGCAGTAGACCAGGGGAGCCGGCCTACGAGCAGTACTTC. Translated, it gives CASSRPGEPAYEQYF.

This chain joins TRBV20-1 and TRBJ1-2; D is possibly TRBD1 (5 bases). Germline loops: CDR1 DFQATT, CDR2 SNEGSKA (reference sequence). Between the trimmed V and J ends, which lost 3 bases and 6 bases, there was a span of 11 bases. This CDR3 region has 12 residues. DNA for the CDR3: TGCAGTGCTAGGTCAGGGATCAATGGCTACACCTTC. Its protein product is CSARSGINGYTF.

The chain couples TRBV9 to TRBJ2-1; possibly TRBD1 for D (6 bases). CDR3 size: 15 residues. V shed 0 bases and J shed 8 bases, with 15 bases lying between them. CDR1 SGDLS and CDR2 YYNGEE come from the germline V gene. CDR3 protein: CASSVAPGTRHEQFF. The DNA of the CDR3 is TGTGCCAGCAGCGTAGCACCTGGGACACGGCATGAGCAGTTCTTC.

This clonotype was counted ten times or more. The chain couples TRBV15 to TRBJ2-5, with D possibly being TRBD1 or TRBD2 (6 bases each). Germline CDR1 LNHNV, CDR2 YYDKDF (reference sequence). This CDR3 spans 14 amino acids. The germline V and J ends were trimmed by 6 bases and 5 bases, with 16 bases remaining between them. The CDR3 sequence is CATSLRGRGETQYF. DNA of the CDR3: TGTGCCACCAGTCTCCGGGGGCGAGGCGAGACCCAGTACTTC.

The rearrangement uses TRBV4-1 and TRBJ2-1; D gene ambiguous. V shed 1 base and J shed 13 bases, with 20 bases lying between them. The germline CDR1 and CDR2 sequences are MGHRA and YSYEKL. The CDR3 is made up of 15 amino acids. Here the CDR3 reads CASSQVLDPTRGQFF. CDR3 nucleotides: TGCGCCAGCAGCCAAGTCCTGGACCCCACGCGAGGTCAGTTCTTC.